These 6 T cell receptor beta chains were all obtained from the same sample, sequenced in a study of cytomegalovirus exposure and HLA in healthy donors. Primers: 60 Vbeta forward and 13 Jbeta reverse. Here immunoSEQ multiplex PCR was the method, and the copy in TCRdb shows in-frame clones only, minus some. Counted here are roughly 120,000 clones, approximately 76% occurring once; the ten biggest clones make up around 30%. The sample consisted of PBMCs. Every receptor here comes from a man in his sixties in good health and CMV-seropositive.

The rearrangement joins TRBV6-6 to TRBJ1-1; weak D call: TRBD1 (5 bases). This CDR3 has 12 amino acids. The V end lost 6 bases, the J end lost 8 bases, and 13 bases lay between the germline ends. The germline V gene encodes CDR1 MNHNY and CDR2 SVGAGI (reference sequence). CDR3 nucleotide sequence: TGTGCCAGCAGCGACGGGACTTTAGAAGCTTTCTTT. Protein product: CASSDGTLEAFF.

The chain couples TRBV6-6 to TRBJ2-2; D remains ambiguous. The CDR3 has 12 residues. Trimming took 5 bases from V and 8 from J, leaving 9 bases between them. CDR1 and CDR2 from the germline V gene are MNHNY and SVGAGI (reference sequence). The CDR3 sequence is CASSPSRGELFF. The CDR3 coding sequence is TGTGCCAGCAGTCCCTCCAGAGGGGAGCTGTTTTTT.

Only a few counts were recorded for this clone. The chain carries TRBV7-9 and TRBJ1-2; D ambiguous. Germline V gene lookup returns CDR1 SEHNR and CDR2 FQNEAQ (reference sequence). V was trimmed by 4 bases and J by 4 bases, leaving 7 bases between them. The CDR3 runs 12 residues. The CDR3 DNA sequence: TGTGCCAGCAGCTCGGAGGTCTATGGCTACACCTTC. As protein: CASSSEVYGYTF.

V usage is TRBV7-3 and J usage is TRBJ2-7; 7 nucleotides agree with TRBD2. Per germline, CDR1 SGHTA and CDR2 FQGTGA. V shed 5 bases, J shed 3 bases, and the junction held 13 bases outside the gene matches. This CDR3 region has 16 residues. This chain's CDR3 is CASSHRRLADYYEQYF. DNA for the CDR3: TGTGCCAGCAGCCACCGTCGACTAGCCGATTACTACGAGCAGTACTTC.

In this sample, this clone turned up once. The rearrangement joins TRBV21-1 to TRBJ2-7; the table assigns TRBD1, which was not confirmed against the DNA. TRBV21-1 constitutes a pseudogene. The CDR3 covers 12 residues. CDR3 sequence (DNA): TGTGCCAGCCTCAGGTGCGCCTACGAGCAGTACTTC. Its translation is CASLRCAYEQYF.

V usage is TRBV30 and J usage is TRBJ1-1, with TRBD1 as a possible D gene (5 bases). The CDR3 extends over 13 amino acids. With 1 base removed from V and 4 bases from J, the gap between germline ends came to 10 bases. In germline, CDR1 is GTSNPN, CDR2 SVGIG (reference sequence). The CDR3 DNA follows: TGTGCCTGGAGTGGTAGCAGGGTCACTGAAGCTTTCTTT. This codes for CAWSGSRVTEAFF.